This T cell receptor beta chain originates from a study of T cell responses to AZD1222 COVID-19 vaccine. This CDR3 comprises 13 residues. Trimming stripped 4 bases from V and 2 bases from J, with 8 bases between. From germline, CDR1 is SGHDN and CDR2 FVKESK. Measured with immunoSEQ multiplex PCR; TCRdb has only the in-frame clones, and not every one. The repertoire holds more than 150,000 clones, with 90% to 95% as singletons. This sequence was found in an adult in good health. The chain uses TRBV14 and TRBJ1-1; D gene unclear. Sequencing was performed on peripheral blood, taken on day 0 of AZD1222 vaccination. This chain's CDR3 is CASSLNINTEAFF. The CDR3 coding sequence is TGTGCCAGCAGCCTAAATATCAACACTGAAGCTTTCTTT.